A single sample is the source of the 19 T cell receptor beta chains below, sequenced in a study of T-cell reconstitution after alpha-beta-depleted transplantation in children. Using unique molecular identifiers, the investigators prepared the TCRbeta library. Using its own MiXCR run on the PCR reads, TCRdb lists one record per CDR3 protein. The repertoire holds some 390,000 distinct CDR3 sequences, with around 20% as singletons. Here the sequenced sample was PBMCs from the stem cell graft donor, taken from the stem cell graft. These receptors were obtained from a human donor who donated a stem cell graft to a child with acute myeloid leukemia.

This clonotype was counted at least ten times. The chain couples TRBV29-1 to TRBJ1-1, with D hard to call. V was trimmed by 4 bases and J by 1 base, leaving 16 bases between them. The CDR3 has 15 amino acids. CDR1 is SQVTM, CDR2 ANQGSEA, per germline. The CDR3 DNA follows: TGCAGCGTTGCGGACCAAGGCGGGAGGAACACTGAAGCTTTCTTT. Translation gives CSVADQGGRNTEAFF.

A few counts support this clonotype. The chain has TRBV5-1 and TRBJ2-7; D is uncertain. Trimming left V 0 bases short and J 7 bases short, with 11 bases between. The CDR3 has 13 amino acids. The germline CDR1 and CDR2 sequences are SGHRS and YFSETQ. The CDR3 nucleotides are TGCGCCAGCAGCTTGGCCCCAACACCAGAGCAGTACTTC. It yields the protein CASSLAPTPEQYF.

The J gene is TRBJ2-1, the V gene TRBV12-3 or TRBV12-4; the D gene is possibly TRBD2 (6 bases). This CDR3 comprises 16 residues. V lost 5 bases, J lost 2 bases, and 16 bases lay in between. The CDR3 region has the DNA TGTGCCAGCAGTCTTGGGGGTAGCGGCACCTACAATGAGCAGTTCTTC. It translates to CASSLGGSGTYNEQFF.

This clonotype was seen repeatedly, ten times or more. V usage is TRBV20-1 and J usage is TRBJ2-1; D assignment may be TRBD1 or TRBD2 (5 bases each). The CDR3 runs to 14 residues. The V gene's germline CDR1 is DFQATT and CDR2 SNEGSKA (reference sequence). Trimming cost V 5 bases and J 8 bases, with 19 bases left between them. This CDR3 is CSAQPGRAWDEQFF. The DNA for the CDR3 is TGCAGTGCTCAACCGGGACGTGCCTGGGATGAGCAGTTCTTC.

The chain recombines TRBV7-2 with TRBJ2-5; 8 nucleotides align to TRBD2. Germline V lookup: CDR1 SGHTA, CDR2 FQGNSA. The V gene end was trimmed by 4 bases and the J gene end by 2 bases; junction bases not matched to a gene: 3. The CDR3 covers 14 residues. The CDR3 protein is CASSSSSGQETQYF. The CDR3 DNA reads as TGTGCCAGCAGCTCATCTAGCGGGCAAGAGACCCAGTACTTC.

This clonotype was seen a few times. The chain couples TRBV4-1 to TRBJ1-3; no definite D call. The CDR3 spans 15 residues. Trimming cost V 1 base and J 1 base, with 8 bases left between them. CDR1 is MGHRA, CDR2 YSYEKL, per germline. CDR3 in DNA: TGCGCCAGCAGCCAAGGATGGGGATCTGGAAACACCATATATTTT. Protein: CASSQGWGSGNTIYF.

The sample holds many counts of this clonotype. The chain joins TRBV5-5 to TRBJ2-1; TRBD2 might be the D (5 bases). CDR3 length equals 15 residues. The V and J ends lost 1 base and 2 bases respectively, with 10 bases between them. Germline CDR1 and CDR2: SGHKS and YYEKEE (reference sequence). The CDR3 nucleotides are TGTGCCAGCAGCTTGTGGTTCGGGGCCTACAATGAGCAGTTCTTC. Translated, it gives CASSLWFGAYNEQFF.

This clonotype has ten or more counts. The rearrangement joins TRBV20-1 to TRBJ2-7; D possibly matches TRBD1 or TRBD2 (5 bases each). The CDR3 consists of 13 residues. The V end was cut by 2 bases, the J end by 2 bases, with 10 bases between. Germline V gene lookup returns CDR1 DFQATT and CDR2 SNEGSKA (reference sequence). CDR3 region: CSARWDGTYEQYF. The DNA of the CDR3 is TGCAGTGCTAGATGGGACGGAACCTACGAGCAGTACTTC.

This clonotype was counted between two and nine times. V is TRBV28 and J is TRBJ2-2; 11 positions agree with TRBD2. V was clipped by 1 base and J by 4 bases; unmatched bases: 5. Germline lookup yields CDR1 MDHEN and CDR2 SYDVKM. CDR3 length: 17 amino acids. CDR3 loop: CASSLLASGRITGELFF. The CDR3 nucleotides are TGTGCCAGCAGTTTATTAGCTAGCGGGAGGATCACCGGGGAGCTGTTTTTT.

There are a few counts of this clonotype. The rearrangement uses TRBV12-3 or TRBV12-4 and TRBJ2-7, with TRBD2 identical over 13 bases. The ends lost 6 bases at V and 1 base at J; junction bases unmatched: 9. This CDR3 region has 17 residues. As DNA, the CDR3 is TGTGCCAGCAGCCGCGGGACTAGCGGGAACCCTTCCTACGAGCAGTACTTC. Translation: CASSRGTSGNPSYEQYF.

In this sample, this clonotype turned up a few times. The rearrangement links TRBV5-3 to TRBJ2-2; the D gene is possibly TRBD1 (5 bases). TRBV5-3 is assigned to the ORF class and has an uncertain function. This CDR3 region has 16 residues. The germline V and J ends were trimmed by 5 bases and 4 bases, with 18 bases remaining between them. Here the CDR3 reads CARSSSLRVRTGELFF. The CDR3 region has the DNA TGTGCCAGAAGTTCATCCCTCAGGGTTCGCACCGGGGAGCTGTTTTTT.

The J gene is TRBJ2-3, the V gene TRBV29-1, with 9 bases lining up with TRBD2. Trimming at V came to 0 bases and at J to 1 base, leaving 11 bases not matched to a gene. The CDR3 runs to 18 residues. Germline V gene data show CDR1 as SQVTM and CDR2 as ANQGSEA. The CDR3 here is CSVEELMWEREGTDTQYF. CDR3 nucleotide sequence: TGCAGCGTTGAAGAACTAATGTGGGAGCGGGAGGGCACAGATACGCAGTATTTT.

V gene TRBV9 combines with J gene TRBJ2-5; D gene uncertain. Germline V lookup: CDR1 SGDLS, CDR2 YYNGEE. This CDR3 has 15 residues. The V gene lost 0 bases and the J gene lost 1 base, with 10 bases spanning the gap. CDR3 in amino acids: CASSVAPESQETQYF. The CDR3, as DNA: TGTGCCAGCAGCGTAGCTCCGGAGAGCCAAGAGACCCAGTACTTC. The full variable domain, rest sourced from reference TRBV9 and TRBJ2-5, is DSGVTQTPKHLITATGQRVTLRCSPRSGDLSVYWYQQSLDQGLQFLIQYYNGEERAKGNILERFSAQQFPDLHSELNLSSLELGDSALYFCASSVAPESQETQYFGPGTRLLVL.

This clonotype was counted between two and nine times. CDR3 DNA sequence: TGCAGTGCCCTGGACAGTTCACCCTACGAGCAGTACTTC. Protein: CSALDSSPYEQYF. V and J are TRBV20-1 and TRBJ2-7, with D perhaps matching TRBD1 (6 bases). The germline V gene has CDR1 DFQATT and CDR2 SNEGSKA (reference sequence). Deletions cut 6 bases from V and 2 bases from J, with 14 bases between. The CDR3 totals 13 residues.

At least ten counts were recorded for this clonotype. The rearrangement joins TRBV29-1 to TRBJ2-7; D not certain. The V gene lost 4 bases and the J gene lost 6 bases, with 10 bases spanning the gap. The length of the CDR3 is 11 residues. The germline CDR1 and CDR2 sequences are SQVTM and ANQGSEA. In DNA form, the CDR3 reads TGCAGCGTTGCACTCGATGCCGAGCAGTACTTC. The encoded protein is CSVALDAEQYF.

This clonotype was counted many times. The chain carries TRBV27 and TRBJ2-1; TRBD2 agrees at 7 bases. This CDR3 spans 14 amino acids. The germline V gene has CDR1 MNHEY and CDR2 SMNVEV (reference sequence). Losses at the gene ends were 2 bases for V and 10 bases for J; bases not matched to a gene: 8. This CDR3 reads CASSLRAGSWEQFF. The CDR3 nucleotides read TGTGCCAGCAGTTTAAGAGCGGGGTCATGGGAGCAGTTCTTC.

The CDR3 region has the DNA TGCAGTGCTAGAGAGCCTCCGGGACAGGGGGCCGGGGAGCTGTTTTTT. Amino acids: CSAREPPGQGAGELFF. The chain recombines TRBV20-1 with TRBJ2-2; TRBD1 matches at 11 bases. Germline CDR1 is DFQATT and CDR2 is SNEGSKA (reference sequence). The CDR3 extends over 16 amino acids. Unmatched junction bases numbered 6, after V lost 0 bases and J lost 6 bases.

In nucleotides, the CDR3 is TGTGCCAGCAGCTTACCCGGACGCACAGATACGCAGTATTTT. It specifies CASSLPGRTDTQYF. This chain links TRBV7-3 with TRBJ2-3; D remains ambiguous. Germline CDR1 is SGHTA and CDR2 is FQGTGA. V lost 2 bases and J lost 1, with 7 bases in between. This CDR3 has 14 amino acids.

V gene TRBV12-3 or TRBV12-4 combines with J gene TRBJ2-1; no firm D call. The CDR3 sequence is 12 residues long. The V gene lost 5 bases and the J gene lost 9 bases, with 11 bases spanning the gap. The DNA for the CDR3 is TGTGCCAGCAGTCCTCTTAATGGTGAGCAGTTCTTC. This codes for CASSPLNGEQFF.